This T cell receptor (beta chain) derives from a study of blood T cell repertoires in COVID-19. Study-wide background: Some COVID-19 samples were acute and others convalescent; all came from the United States, Italy and Spain. The analysed material was cDNA or gDNA that came from T cells, B-cell-depleted T cells, or PBMCs.

Only in-frame clones appear in the TCRdb table, and some are missing; sequencing was by immunoSEQ multiplex PCR. Of 350,000 to 550,000 clones in the sample, 80% to 90% were seen once. Participants' reported clinical history set cohort assignment. Germline lookup yields CDR1 MNHEY and CDR2 SMNVEV (reference sequence). With V trimmed by 6 bases and J by 6 bases, 5 bases remained unmatched. This CDR3 is 14 amino acids long. V is TRBV27 and J is TRBJ1-4, with 9 bases lining up with TRBD1. Sequenced: PBMCs or T cells enriched from blood (not recorded which). The sequence was collected from a man younger than 40 who had recovered from COVID-19. Here the CDR3 reads CASSITGGHEKLFF. The CDR3 DNA reads TGTGCCAGCAGCATTACAGGGGGCCATGAAAAACTGTTTTTT. The whole variable domain, remainder taken from reference TRBV27 and TRBJ1-4, is EAQVTQNPRYLITVTGKKLTVTCSQNMNHEYMSWYRQDPGLGLRQIYYSMNVEVTDKGDVPEGYKVSRKEKRNFPLILESPSPNQTSLYFCASSITGGHEKLFFGSGTQLSVL.